These T cell receptor beta chains were read from a single sample in a study of cytomegalovirus exposure and HLA in healthy donors. Sequenced by immunoSEQ multiplex PCR; TCRdb stores in-frame clones only, minus some. Here the sample spans around 110,000 clones, approximately 82% being singletons. Sequenced: PBMCs. These receptors were taken from a man aged 40-50 years in good health and CMV-seronegative. Both conserved end residues are part of each CDR3.

CDR3 protein	V gene	J gene
CASSRSGRYTGELFF	TRBV27	TRBJ2-2
CASSGSYSEQFF	TRBV9	TRBJ2-1
CASSSGTGQETQYF	TRBV7-2	TRBJ2-5
CASSQDGTGNTGELFF	TRBV4-1	TRBJ2-2
CASSERQGAFYEQYF	TRBV6-1	TRBJ2-7
CASSREGVRVLTF	TRBV6-5	TRBJ2-6
CASSLGSGGSYNEQFF	TRBV5-1	TRBJ2-1
CASSAQGVTGEKLFF	TRBV2	TRBJ1-4
CASRPGQGARNTEAFF	TRBV6-4	TRBJ1-1
CASSLGTENEKLFF	TRBV7-9	TRBJ1-4
CAWVGELCRGYTF	TRBV30	TRBJ1-2
CASSSLLAGAPDTQYF	TRBV7-8	TRBJ2-3
CASSVEGTGQFF	TRBV9	TRBJ2-1
CASSSPGSRGTQYF	TRBV6-5	TRBJ2-5
CAGTGGIGGYTF	TRBV6-6	TRBJ1-2
CASSLISGGTNTGELFF	TRBV5-6	TRBJ2-2
CASSAGEAWETQYF	TRBV2	TRBJ2-5
CASSPRTGHDYGYTF	TRBV7-2	TRBJ1-2
CASSGAGVYNEQFF	TRBV11-2	TRBJ2-1
CASSHDRDSTNGYTF	TRBV18	TRBJ1-2
CASNTPRGATNEKLFF	TRBV28	TRBJ1-4
CASSLDGQSQHF	TRBV7-6	TRBJ1-5
CATGDSGLNYGYTF	TRBV2	TRBJ1-2
CASSPQGFSDNEQFF	TRBV6-1	TRBJ2-1
CASSFAGKGEKLFF	TRBV11-2	TRBJ1-4
CASNPVAGTSEANTGELFF	TRBV19	TRBJ2-2
CASSPGGRGSNNEQFF	TRBV5-4	TRBJ2-1
CASSSDRGSGNTIYF	TRBV7-9	TRBJ1-3
CASSLARGAHGEQYF	TRBV7-2	TRBJ2-7
CASSLESAPHGYTF	TRBV5-6	TRBJ1-2
CASSPGGVPPYEQYF	TRBV5-1	TRBJ2-7
CASSQNRDSREKLFF	TRBV14	TRBJ1-4
CAISDLRDTQYF	TRBV10-3	TRBJ2-3
CASSAERVTPNYGYTF	TRBV19	TRBJ1-2
CASSYSRGQGNSPLHF	TRBV6-5	TRBJ1-6
CASSFSSGGETQYF	TRBV11-2	TRBJ2-5
CSASGGNYGYTF	TRBV29-1	TRBJ1-2